This TCR beta chain came from a study of cytomegalovirus exposure and HLA in healthy donors. The length of the CDR3 is 15 residues. Trimming stripped 2 bases from V and 1 base from J, with 11 bases between. Germline V CDR1 and CDR2: SGHAT, FQNNGV. Findings of the study overall: Sequencing artifact likely explains a cluster of highly shared sequence variants.

PCR employed 60 Vbeta and 13 Jbeta primers. TCRdb's copy holds only in-frame clones and misses some; the assay was immunoSEQ multiplex PCR. The sample has about 200,000 clones, 79% seen once; the top ten hold around 1.6%. A remark on this clone: As yet, its antigen is unknown.

This chain uses TRBV11-2 with TRBJ1-1; tentatively, D is TRBD1 (6 bases). The TCR was taken from a girl under 18 in good health and CMV-seropositive. Sequencing input: PBMCs. CDR3 residues: CASSLQGQKNTEAFF. CDR3 nucleotide sequence: TGTGCCAGCAGCTTACAAGGACAGAAGAACACTGAAGCTTTCTTT.